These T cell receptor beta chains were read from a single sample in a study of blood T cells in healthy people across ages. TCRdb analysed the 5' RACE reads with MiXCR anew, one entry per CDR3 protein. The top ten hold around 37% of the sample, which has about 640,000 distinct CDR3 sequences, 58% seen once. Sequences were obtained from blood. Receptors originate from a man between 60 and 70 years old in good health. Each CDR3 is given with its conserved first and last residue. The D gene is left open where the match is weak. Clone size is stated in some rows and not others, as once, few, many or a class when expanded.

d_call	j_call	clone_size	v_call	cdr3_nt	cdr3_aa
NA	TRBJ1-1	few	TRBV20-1	TGCAGTGCTGGAGGACTGATGAATACTGAAGCTTTCTTT	CSAGGLMNTEAFF
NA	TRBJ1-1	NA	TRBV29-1	TGCAGCGTCCGGGCCTCAAACACTGAAGCTTTCTTT	CSVRASNTEAFF
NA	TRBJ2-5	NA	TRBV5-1	TGCGCCAGCAGCTTGTTACGGGCGGGCCCATTTCAAGAGACCCAGTACTTC	CASSLLRAGPFQETQYF
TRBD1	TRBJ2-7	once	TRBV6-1	TGTGCCAGCAGATCCTTCACCTTGGACAGGGTTCTATCTGAGCAGTACTTC	CASRSFTLDRVLSEQYF
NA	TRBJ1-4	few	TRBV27	TGTGCCAGCAGTTTATTCGGCGTCCTTAATGAAAAACTGTTTTTT	CASSLFGVLNEKLFF
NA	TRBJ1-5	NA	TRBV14	TGTGCCAGCAGCCGGGACACCAATCAGCCCCAGCATTTT	CASSRDTNQPQHF
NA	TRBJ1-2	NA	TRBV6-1	TGTGCCAGCAGTGAACGACCGGGGGCTTCGGATGGCTACACCTTC	CASSERPGASDGYTF
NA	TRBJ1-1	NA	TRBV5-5	TGTGCCAGCAGCCAGATAGGGGGGGGCACTGAAGCTTTCTTT	CASSQIGGGTEAFF
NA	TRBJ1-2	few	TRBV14	TGTGCCAGTGCTAGCTGGGATCGTCTCTATGGCTACACCTTC	CASASWDRLYGYTF
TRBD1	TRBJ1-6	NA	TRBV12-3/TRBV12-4	TGTGCCAGCAGGTTGGGACAGGGAAATTCACCCCTCCACTTT	CASRLGQGNSPLHF
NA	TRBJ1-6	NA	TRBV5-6	TGTGCCAGCAGCTTGGACGGGAACAATTCACCCCTCCACTTT	CASSLDGNNSPLHF
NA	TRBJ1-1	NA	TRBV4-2	TGTGCCAGCAGCGTTCGACACGGTACTGAAGCTTTCTTT	CASSVRHGTEAFF
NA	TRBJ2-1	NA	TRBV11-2	TGTGCCAGCAGCCTCTCAGGACTCGACAATGAGCAGTTCTTC	CASSLSGLDNEQFF
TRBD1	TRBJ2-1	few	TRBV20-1	TGCAGTGCCGTGGGACAGGGGGCCAACAATGAGCAGTTCTTC	CSAVGQGANNEQFF
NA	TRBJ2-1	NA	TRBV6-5	TGTGCCAGCAGGACTCCGGGACTTTACAATGAGCAGTTCTTC	CASRTPGLYNEQFF
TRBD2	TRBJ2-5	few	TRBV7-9	TGTGCCAGCAGCCGGACTAGCGATGGCGGGACCCAGTACTTC	CASSRTSDGGTQYF
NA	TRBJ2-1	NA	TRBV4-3	TGCGCCAGCAGCCCCAGTTTAGGAGAGCAGTTCTTC	CASSPSLGEQFF
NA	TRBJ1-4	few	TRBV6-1	TGTGCCAGCAGTGAAGCCCGCGCAACTAATGAAAAACTGTTTTTT	CASSEARATNEKLFF
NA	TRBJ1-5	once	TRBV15	TGTGCCACCCTGACCCAGCCCTCCAGGGCGGTCAATCAGCCCCAGCATTTT	CATLTQPSRAVNQPQHF
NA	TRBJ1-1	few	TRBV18	TGTGCCAGCTCATCAATGGCAAGCGGGGGGGGCACTGAAGCTTTCTTT	CASSSMASGGGTEAFF
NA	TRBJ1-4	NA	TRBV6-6	TGTGCCAGCAGTTACAGACCTGGGGTTACTAATGAAAAACTGTTTTTT	CASSYRPGVTNEKLFF
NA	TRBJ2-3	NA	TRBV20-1	TGCAGTGCTCCCAGTACTACAGGGCGTCGAAGAACTACAGATACGCAGTATTTT	CSAPSTTGRRRTTDTQYF
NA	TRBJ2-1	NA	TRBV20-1	TGCAGTGCTAGAGTCCGGGGGTGGGATGAGCAGTTCTTC	CSARVRGWDEQFF